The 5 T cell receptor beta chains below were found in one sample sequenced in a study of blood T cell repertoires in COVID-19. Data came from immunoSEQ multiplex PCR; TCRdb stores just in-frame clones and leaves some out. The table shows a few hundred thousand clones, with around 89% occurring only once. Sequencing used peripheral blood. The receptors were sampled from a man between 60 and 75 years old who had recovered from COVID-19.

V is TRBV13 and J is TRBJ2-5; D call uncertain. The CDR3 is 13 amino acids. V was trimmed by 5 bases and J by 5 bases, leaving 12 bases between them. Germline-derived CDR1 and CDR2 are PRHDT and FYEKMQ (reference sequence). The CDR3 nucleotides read TGTGCCAGCAGCACCACGAGGTCGGAGACCCAGTACTTC. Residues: CASSTTRSETQYF.

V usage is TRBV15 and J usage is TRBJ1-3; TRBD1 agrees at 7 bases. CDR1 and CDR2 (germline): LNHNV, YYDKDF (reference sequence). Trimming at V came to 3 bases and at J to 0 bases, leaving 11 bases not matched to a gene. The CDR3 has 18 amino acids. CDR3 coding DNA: TGTGCCACCAGCAGGGTGGCGACAGGGATAAACTCTGGAAACACCATATATTTT. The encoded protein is CATSRVATGINSGNTIYF. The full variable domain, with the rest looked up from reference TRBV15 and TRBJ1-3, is DAMVIQNPRYQVTQFGKPVTLSCSQTLNHNVMYWYQQKSSQAPKLLFHYYDKDFNNEADTPDNFQSRRPNTSFCFLDIRSPGLGDTAMYLCATSRVATGINSGNTIYFGEGSWLTVV.

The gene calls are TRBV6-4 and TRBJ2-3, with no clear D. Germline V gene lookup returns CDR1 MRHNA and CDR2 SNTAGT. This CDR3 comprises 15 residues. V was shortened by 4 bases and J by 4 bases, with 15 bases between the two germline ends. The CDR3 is CASSVAHSLSDTQYF. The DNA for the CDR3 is TGTGCCAGCAGTGTGGCGCACAGTCTTTCAGATACGCAGTATTTT.

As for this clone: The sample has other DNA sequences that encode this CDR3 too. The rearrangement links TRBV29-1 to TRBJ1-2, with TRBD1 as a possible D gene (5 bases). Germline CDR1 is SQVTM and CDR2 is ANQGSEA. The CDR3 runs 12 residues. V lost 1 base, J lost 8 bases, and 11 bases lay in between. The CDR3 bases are TGCAGCGTTGAAGGCCAGGGCGGCGGCTACACCTTC. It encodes CSVEGQGGGYTF.

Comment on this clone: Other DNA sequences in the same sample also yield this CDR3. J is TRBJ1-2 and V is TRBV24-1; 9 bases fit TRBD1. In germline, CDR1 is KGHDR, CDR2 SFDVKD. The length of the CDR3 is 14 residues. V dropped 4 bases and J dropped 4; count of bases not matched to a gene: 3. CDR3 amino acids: CATSDPGQGYGYTF. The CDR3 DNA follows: TGTGCCACCAGTGACCCGGGACAGGGCTATGGCTACACCTTC.